Below are 7 T cell receptor beta chains sequenced from a single sample in a study of cytomegalovirus exposure and HLA in healthy donors. Primers for the PCR totalled 60 Vbeta and 13 Jbeta. The method was immunoSEQ multiplex PCR; TCRdb's version includes in-frame clones alone and lacks a portion of them. The sample gives roughly 140,000 clones, around 79% of which show up once; roughly 0.7% is in the top ten. The sequenced material came from PBMCs. These receptors came from a male donor in good health and CMV-seronegative.

The chain is built from TRBV4-3 and TRBJ1-5, with D possibly matching TRBD1 (5 bases). CDR3 length: 15 amino acids. With 0 bases removed from V and 2 bases from J, the gap between germline ends came to 8 bases. Germline V lookup: CDR1 LGHNA, CDR2 YSLEER. The CDR3 loop reads CASSQELGRNQPQHF. For the CDR3, the DNA is TGCGCCAGCAGCCAAGAATTGGGGCGCAATCAGCCCCAGCATTTT.

The chain couples TRBV4-3 to TRBJ2-3; weak D call: TRBD1 (7 bases). Between the trimmed V and J ends, which lost 2 bases and 7 bases, there was a span of 16 bases. The CDR3 length is 15 residues. Looked up from germline, CDR1 is LGHNA and CDR2 is YSLEER. The CDR3 nucleotides are TGCGCCAGCAGCCAATTTGCAGGGGGGCTTAATACGCAGTATTTT. This gives the protein CASSQFAGGLNTQYF.

In its sample, this clone was seen once. The V gene is TRBV19, the J gene TRBJ1-3; 8 nucleotides line up with TRBD1. Germline trimming cut 5 bases from V and 4 bases from J; bases unmatched to any gene: 4. The CDR3 extends over 14 amino acids. From germline, CDR1 is LNHDA and CDR2 SQIVND (reference sequence). As DNA, the CDR3 is TGTGCCAGTAGTCGACAGGGGTTAGGAAACACCATATATTTT. It encodes CASSRQGLGNTIYF.

The rearrangement uses TRBV9 and TRBJ1-6; TRBD1 is a possible D gene (5 bases). This CDR3 region has 17 residues. CDR1 and CDR2 (germline): SGDLS, YYNGEE. Trimming took 1 base from V and 3 from J, leaving 14 bases between them. CDR3 residues: CASSVMGRGGYNSPLHF. CDR3 in DNA: TGTGCCAGCAGCGTAATGGGCCGGGGGGGCTATAATTCACCCCTCCACTTT.

This clone appeared a few times. This chain links TRBV27 with TRBJ2-7, with 9 positions matching TRBD1. V trimming: 5 bases; J trimming: 5 bases; junction bases outside the gene matches: 10. This CDR3 spans 15 amino acids. Germline V lookup: CDR1 MNHEY, CDR2 SMNVEV (reference sequence). CDR3 DNA sequence: TGTGCCAGCAGTATCCCGGGACAGGGATTCCACGAGCAGTACTTC. Its translation is CASSIPGQGFHEQYF.

The chain recombines TRBV5-1 with TRBJ2-5; 7 positions agree with TRBD2. The DNA end favors TRBJ2-7, so the J call may be wrong. Germline CDR1 reads SGHRS; CDR2 reads YFSETQ. The CDR3 loop spans 15 amino acids. The CDR3 here is CASSEQGGRYDEQYF. The CDR3 DNA sequence: TGCGCCAGCAGCGAGCAAGGCGGGAGATACGACGAGCAGTACTTC.

This chain joins TRBV19 and TRBJ2-1; 8 bases fit TRBD2. The ends lost 7 bases at V and 1 base at J; junction bases unmatched: 6. Germline CDR1 is LNHDA and CDR2 is SQIVND (reference sequence). The CDR3 sequence is 15 residues long. The CDR3 loop is CASKASGPSYNEQFF. The CDR3 coding sequence is TGTGCCAGTAAGGCTAGCGGGCCTTCCTACAATGAGCAGTTCTTC.